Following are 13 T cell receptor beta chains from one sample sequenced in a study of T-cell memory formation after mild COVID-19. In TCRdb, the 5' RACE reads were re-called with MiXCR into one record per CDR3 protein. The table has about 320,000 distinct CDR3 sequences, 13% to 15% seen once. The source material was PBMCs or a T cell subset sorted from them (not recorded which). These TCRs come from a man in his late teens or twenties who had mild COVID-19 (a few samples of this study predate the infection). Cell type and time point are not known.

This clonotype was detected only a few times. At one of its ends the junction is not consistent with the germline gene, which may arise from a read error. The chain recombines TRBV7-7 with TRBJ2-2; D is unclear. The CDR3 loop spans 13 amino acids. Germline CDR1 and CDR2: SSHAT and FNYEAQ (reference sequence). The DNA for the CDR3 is TGTGCTAGCAGCCCCGGCTGGTCCGGGGAGCTGTTTTTT. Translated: CASSPGWSGELFF. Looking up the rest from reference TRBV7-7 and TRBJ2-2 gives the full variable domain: GAGVSQSPRYKVTKRGQDVTLRCDPISSHATLYWYQQALGQGPEFLTYFNYEAQPDKSGLPSDRFSAERPEGSISTLTIQRTEQRDSAMYRCASSPGWSGELFFGEGSRLTVL.

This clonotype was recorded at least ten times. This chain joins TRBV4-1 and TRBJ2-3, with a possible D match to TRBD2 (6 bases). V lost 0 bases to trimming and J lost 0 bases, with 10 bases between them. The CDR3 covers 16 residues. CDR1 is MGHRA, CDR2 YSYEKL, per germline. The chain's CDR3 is CASSQETSPSTDTQYF. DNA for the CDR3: TGCGCCAGCAGCCAAGAAACTAGCCCAAGCACAGATACGCAGTATTTT.

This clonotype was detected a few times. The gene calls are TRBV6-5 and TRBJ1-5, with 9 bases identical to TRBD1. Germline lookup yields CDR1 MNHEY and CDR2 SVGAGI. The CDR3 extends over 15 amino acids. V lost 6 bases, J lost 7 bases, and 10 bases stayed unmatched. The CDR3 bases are TGTGCCAGCAGCCCCACACAGGGGGCGGGACAGCCCCAGCATTTT. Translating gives CASSPTQGAGQPQHF.

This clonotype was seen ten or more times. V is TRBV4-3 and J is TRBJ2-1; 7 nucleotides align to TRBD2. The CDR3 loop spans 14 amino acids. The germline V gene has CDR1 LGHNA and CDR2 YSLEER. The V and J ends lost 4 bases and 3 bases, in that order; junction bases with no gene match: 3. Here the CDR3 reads CASSPGEGYNEQFF. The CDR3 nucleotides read TGCGCCAGCAGCCCGGGGGAGGGCTACAATGAGCAGTTCTTC.

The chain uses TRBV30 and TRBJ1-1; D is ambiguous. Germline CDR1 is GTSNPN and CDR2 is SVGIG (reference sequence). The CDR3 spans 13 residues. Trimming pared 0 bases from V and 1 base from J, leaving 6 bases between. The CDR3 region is CAWSVKWNTEAFF. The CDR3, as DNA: TGTGCCTGGAGTGTTAAGTGGAACACTGAAGCTTTCTTT.

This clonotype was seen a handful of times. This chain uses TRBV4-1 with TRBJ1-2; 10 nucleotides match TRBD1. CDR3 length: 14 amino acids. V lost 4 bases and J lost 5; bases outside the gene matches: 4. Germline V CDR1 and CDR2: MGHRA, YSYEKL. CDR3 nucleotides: TGCGCCAGCAGCCCTTTGGGACAGGGGTATGGCTACACCTTC. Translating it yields CASSPLGQGYGYTF.

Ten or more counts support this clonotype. The CDR3 nucleotides are TGTGCCAGCAGCATATACCCCCTAGCGGGGCGAACCTACGAGCAGTACGTC. Translated, it gives CASSIYPLAGRTYEQYV. This rearrangement joins TRBV6-2 or TRBV6-3 to TRBJ2-7, with 9 bases fitting TRBD2. J lost 2 bases, V lost 6 bases, and 14 bases had no gene match. The CDR3 extends over 17 amino acids. Germline V lookup: CDR1 MNHEY, CDR2 SVGEGT.

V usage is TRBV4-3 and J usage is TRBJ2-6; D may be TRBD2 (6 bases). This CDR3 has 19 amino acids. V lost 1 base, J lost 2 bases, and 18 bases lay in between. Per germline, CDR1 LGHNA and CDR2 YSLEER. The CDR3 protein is CASSQVVTVEGTGANVLTF. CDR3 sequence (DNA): TGCGCCAGCAGCCAAGTGGTGACAGTGGAGGGCACTGGGGCCAACGTCCTGACTTTC.

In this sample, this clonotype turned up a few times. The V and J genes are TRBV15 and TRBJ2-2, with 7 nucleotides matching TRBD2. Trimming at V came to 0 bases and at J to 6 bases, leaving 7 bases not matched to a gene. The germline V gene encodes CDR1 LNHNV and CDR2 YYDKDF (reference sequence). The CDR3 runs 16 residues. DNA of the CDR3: TGTGCCACCAGCAGAGATAGCGGGCTCCGGGCCGGGGAGCTGTTTTTT. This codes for CATSRDSGLRAGELFF.

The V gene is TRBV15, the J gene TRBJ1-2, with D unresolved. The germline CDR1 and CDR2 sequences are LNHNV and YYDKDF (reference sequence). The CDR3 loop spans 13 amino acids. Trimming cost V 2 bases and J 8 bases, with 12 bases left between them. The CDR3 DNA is TGTGCCACCAGCAGACCCGGACGGGGAGGCTACACCTTC. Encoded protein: CATSRPGRGGYTF.

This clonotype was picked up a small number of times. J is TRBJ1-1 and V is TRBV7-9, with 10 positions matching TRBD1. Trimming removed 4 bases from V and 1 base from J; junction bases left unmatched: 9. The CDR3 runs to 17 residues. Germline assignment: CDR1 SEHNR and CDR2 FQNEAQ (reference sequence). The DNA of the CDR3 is TGTGCCAGCAGCTCCTGGGGACAGGGGTCGACGAACACTGAAGCTTTCTTT. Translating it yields CASSSWGQGSTNTEAFF.

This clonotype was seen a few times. The CDR3: CATSRNPGQANEKLFF. CDR3 sequence (DNA): TGTGCCACCAGCAGAAATCCGGGACAGGCTAATGAAAAACTGTTTTTT. The V call is TRBV15, the J call TRBJ1-4, with 8 bases aligning to TRBD1. Trimming removed 2 bases from V and 3 bases from J; junction bases left unmatched: 5. From germline, CDR1 is LNHNV and CDR2 YYDKDF (reference sequence). The length of the CDR3 is 16 residues.

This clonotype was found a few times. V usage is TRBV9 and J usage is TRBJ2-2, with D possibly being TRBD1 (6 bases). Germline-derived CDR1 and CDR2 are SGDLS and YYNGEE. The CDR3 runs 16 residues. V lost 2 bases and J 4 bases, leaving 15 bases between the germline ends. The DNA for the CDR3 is TGTGCCAGCAGCGTTTTTCAGGGGCCGGCCACCGGGGAGCTGTTTTTT. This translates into CASSVFQGPATGELFF. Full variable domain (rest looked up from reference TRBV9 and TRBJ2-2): DSGVTQTPKHLITATGQRVTLRCSPRSGDLSVYWYQQSLDQGLQFLIQYYNGEERAKGNILERFSAQQFPDLHSELNLSSLELGDSALYFCASSVFQGPATGELFFGEGSRLTVL.